This T cell receptor (beta chain) originates from a study of Ad26.COV2.S vaccination and SARS-CoV-2 variants. This table comes from immunoSEQ multiplex PCR, and its TCRdb copy is limited to in-frame clones, with some not included. The sample carries around 350,000 clones, 80% to 90% recorded once. V was pared by 4 bases and J by 5 bases, with 7 bases of the junction left unmatched. The CDR3 is made up of 15 amino acids. Looked up from germline, CDR1 is PRHDT and CDR2 is FYEKMQ (reference sequence). The treatment is: some 20 received Ad26.COV2.S at low or high dose, single or two shots; roughly 5 received placebo; per-sample allocation not given. Each sample was drawn 63 days after the first injection (of vaccine or placebo).

The V call is TRBV13, the J call TRBJ2-7; 11 bases map to TRBD1. The sequence came from a person between 18 and 60 years old who received the Ad26.COV2.S COVID-19 vaccine or a placebo. Source: peripheral blood, taken in a trial of Ad26.COV2.S vaccine versus placebo. Written as DNA, the CDR3 is TGTGCCAGCAGCTCCGGGACAGGGGGATGGGACGAGCAGTACTTC. Its translation: CASSSGTGGWDEQYF.